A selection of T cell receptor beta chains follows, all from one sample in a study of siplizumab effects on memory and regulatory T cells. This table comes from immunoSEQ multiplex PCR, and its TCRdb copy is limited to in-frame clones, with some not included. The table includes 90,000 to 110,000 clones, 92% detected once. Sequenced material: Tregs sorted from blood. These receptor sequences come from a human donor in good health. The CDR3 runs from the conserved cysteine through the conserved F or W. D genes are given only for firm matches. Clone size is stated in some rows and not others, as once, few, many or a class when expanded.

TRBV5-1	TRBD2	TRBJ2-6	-	CASSWGGDVLAGSLSGANVLTF	TGCGCCAGCAGCTGGGGCGGGGACGTGTTAGCGGGAAGCCTCTCTGGGGCCAACGTCCTGACTTTC
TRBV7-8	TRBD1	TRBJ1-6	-	CASSLAGTDNSPLHF	TGTGCCAGCAGCTTAGCTGGGACAGATAATTCACCCCTCCACTTT
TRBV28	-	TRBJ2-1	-	CASISPQQGAGVFGQFF	TGTGCCAGCATTTCCCCCCAACAAGGCGCCGGGGTGTTTGGGCAGTTCTTC
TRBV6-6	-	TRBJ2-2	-	CASSYRASTGELFF	TGTGCCAGCAGTTACAGGGCTAGCACCGGGGAGCTGTTTTTT
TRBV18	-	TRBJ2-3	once	CASSRDPRGADTQYF	TGTGCCAGCTCCCGGGACCCGCGGGGCGCAGATACGCAGTATTTT
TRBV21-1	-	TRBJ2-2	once	CASSRTQPRSNTGELFF	TGTGCCAGCAGCAGAACCCAGCCCAGATCGAACACCGGGGAGCTGTTTTTT
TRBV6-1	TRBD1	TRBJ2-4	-	CATRTGNIQYF	TGTGCCACCCGGACAGGGAACATTCAGTACTTC
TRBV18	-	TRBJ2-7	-	CASSPRDHSYEQYF	TGTGCCAGCTCACCAAGGGACCACTCCTACGAGCAGTACTTC
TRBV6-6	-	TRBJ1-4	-	CASSYFQSNEKLFF	TGTGCCAGCAGTTACTTCCAGAGTAATGAAAAACTGTTTTTT
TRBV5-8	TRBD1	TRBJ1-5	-	CATSGTGGQPQHF	TGTGCCACCTCCGGGACAGGGGGTCAGCCCCAGCATTTT
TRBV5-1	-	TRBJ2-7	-	CASSLDGGRSEQYF	TGCGCCAGCAGCTTGGACGGAGGTCGGAGCGAGCAGTACTTC
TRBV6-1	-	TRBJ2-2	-	CASGYGGNTGELFF	TGTGCCAGCGGGTACGGGGGGAACACCGGGGAGCTGTTTTTT
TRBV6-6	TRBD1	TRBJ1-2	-	CASSGDRGRRYTF	TGTGCCAGCAGTGGCGACAGGGGGAGACGCTACACCTTC
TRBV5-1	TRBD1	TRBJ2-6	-	CASSTGQDLLAGANVLTF	TGCGCCAGCAGCACAGGACAGGATTTATTAGCCGGGGCCAACGTCCTGACTTTC
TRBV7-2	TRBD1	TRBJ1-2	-	CASSPQGDWAYGYTF	TGTGCCAGCAGTCCGCAGGGGGACTGGGCCTATGGCTACACCTTC
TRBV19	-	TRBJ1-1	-	CASSSGGIANTEAFF	TGTGCCAGTTCATCAGGTGGGATCGCTAACACTGAAGCTTTCTTT
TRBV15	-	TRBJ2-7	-	CATSRDKIEQYF	TGTGCCACCAGCAGAGATAAGATCGAGCAGTACTTC
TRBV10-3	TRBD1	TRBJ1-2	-	CAISGAGQGIGYGYTF	TGTGCCATCAGTGGGGCAGGACAGGGAATCGGCTATGGCTACACCTTC
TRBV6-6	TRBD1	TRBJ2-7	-	CASRTVNQGALQYF	TGTGCCAGCAGAACAGTGAACCAGGGGGCTCTTCAGTACTTC
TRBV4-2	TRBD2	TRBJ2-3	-	CASSQLKLAGGLVTDTQYF	TGTGCCAGCAGCCAACTGAAACTAGCGGGGGGCCTTGTTACAGATACGCAGTATTTT
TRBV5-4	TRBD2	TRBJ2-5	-	CASSLGLAGNQETQYF	TGTGCCAGCAGCTTGGGACTAGCGGGGAACCAAGAGACCCAGTACTTC
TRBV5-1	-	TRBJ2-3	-	CASSRGSGDTQYF	TGCGCCAGCAGCAGGGGCTCGGGCGATACGCAGTATTTT
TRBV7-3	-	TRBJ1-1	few	CASSLTLNTEAFF	TGTGCCAGCAGCTTAACTTTGAACACTGAAGCTTTCTTT
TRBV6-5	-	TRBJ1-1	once	CASGDPGTEAFF	TGTGCCAGCGGGGACCCGGGGACTGAAGCTTTCTTT
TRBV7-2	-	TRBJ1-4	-	CASSLSAGWGEKLFF	TGTGCCAGCAGCTTATCGGCAGGGTGGGGGGAAAAACTGTTTTTT
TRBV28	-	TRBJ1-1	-	CASASLTEAFF	TGTGCCAGCGCGTCCCTCACTGAAGCTTTCTTT
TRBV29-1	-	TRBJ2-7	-	CSVEDPAGEGYEQYF	TGCAGCGTTGAAGATCCGGCAGGGGAGGGGTACGAGCAGTACTTC
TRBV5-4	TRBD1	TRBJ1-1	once	CASSTGGGNTEAFF	TGTGCCAGCAGTACAGGGGGCGGGAACACTGAAGCTTTCTTT
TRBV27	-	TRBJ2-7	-	CAAGTQRAYEQYF	TGTGCAGCCGGGACACAGCGGGCCTACGAGCAGTACTTC
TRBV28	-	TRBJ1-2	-	CASRLGRVILGGYTF	TGTGCCAGCAGGCTTGGGAGGGTAATTCTAGGTGGCTACACCTTC
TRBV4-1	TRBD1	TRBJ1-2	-	CASSQVSGGPNYGYTF	TGCGCCAGCAGCCAAGTATCAGGGGGGCCTAACTATGGCTACACCTTC
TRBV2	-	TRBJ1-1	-	CASSDQYVNTEAFF	TGTGCCAGCAGTGACCAGTACGTGAACACTGAAGCTTTCTTT
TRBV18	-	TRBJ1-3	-	CASSPLGLAGNTIYF	TGTGCCAGCTCACCACTGGGGTTGGCTGGAAACACCATATATTTT
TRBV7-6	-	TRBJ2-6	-	CASSLRGSGANVLTF	TGTGCCAGCAGCTTGAGGGGCTCTGGGGCCAACGTCCTGACTTTC
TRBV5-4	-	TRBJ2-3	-	CASSPKAGGTDTQYF	TGTGCCAGCAGCCCCAAAGCGGGTGGCACAGATACGCAGTATTTT